What follows are 11 T cell receptor beta chains derived from one specimen sequenced in a study of beta chain features in type 1 diabetes. Of the isolated RNA, all was reverse transcribed, and so the sequenced material was expressed TCRB transcripts. The repertoire was sequenced with immunoSEQ multiplex PCR; TCRdb's copy has only in-frame clones and lacks some. This table has about 330,000 clones, 11% appearing once. Sequencing used naive CD4+ T cells from blood. All receptors come from a young woman in good health.

This clone turned up a few times. The gene calls are TRBV7-3 and TRBJ2-3; D uncertain. V lost 6 bases and J 2 bases, leaving 12 bases between the germline ends. Germline CDR1 and CDR2: SGHTA and FQGTGA. The CDR3 is 14 amino acids. CDR3 coding DNA: TGTGCCAGCAGTTATCACGACTCCACAGATACGCAGTATTTT. This gives the protein CASSYHDSTDTQYF.

This clone has more than one count but fewer than ten. The chain is built from TRBV28 and TRBJ2-5; 10 positions match TRBD1. V gave up 3 bases and J gave up 2 bases; unmatched junction bases: 21. The CDR3 sequence is 21 residues long. CDR1 and CDR2 from the germline V gene are MDHEN and SYDVKM. CDR3 residues: CASSFPLNRDRGRMAQETQYF. The CDR3 nucleotides are TGTGCCAGCAGTTTTCCCCTCAACCGGGACAGGGGACGGATGGCTCAAGAGACCCAGTACTTC.

This clone appeared a few times. This chain links TRBV29-1 with TRBJ2-5; D is perhaps TRBD1 (5 bases). CDR1 and CDR2 from the germline V gene are SQVTM and ANQGSEA. V was shortened by 2 bases and J by 4 bases, with 20 bases between the two germline ends. This CDR3 comprises 16 residues. This chain's CDR3 is CSVERLSVRVGETQYF. In DNA form, the CDR3 reads TGCAGCGTTGAAAGATTGTCGGTCAGGGTGGGAGAGACCCAGTACTTC.

V and J are TRBV30 and TRBJ1-5; no reliable D call. With 2 bases removed from V and 6 bases from J, the gap between germline ends came to 8 bases. CDR1 is GTSNPN, CDR2 SVGIG, per germline (reference sequence). The CDR3 is 12 residues long. The CDR3: CAWSPGSQPQHF. The CDR3 region has the DNA TGTGCCTGGAGTCCGGGGAGTCAGCCCCAGCATTTT.

The chain is built from TRBV7-9 and TRBJ2-1, with 16 nucleotides matching TRBD2. The germline CDR1 and CDR2 sequences are SEHNR and FQNEAQ (reference sequence). This CDR3 spans 15 amino acids. Trimming cost V 4 bases and J 15 bases; bases outside gene matches: 9. Here the CDR3 DNA reads TGTGCCAGCAGCTCTCCCGGGACTAGCGGGAGGGCCCCGTTCTTC. Its protein product is CASSSPGTSGRAPFF.

The J gene is TRBJ2-5, the V gene TRBV5-1, with 8 nucleotides matching TRBD2. Germline assignment: CDR1 SGHRS and CDR2 YFSETQ. The CDR3 sequence is 15 residues long. V was pared by 0 bases and J by 5 bases, with 6 bases of the junction left unmatched. The CDR3: CASSLVGRAGETQYF. In nucleotides, the CDR3 is TGCGCCAGCAGCTTGGTCGGGAGGGCCGGGGAGACCCAGTACTTC.

The chain links TRBV29-1 to TRBJ1-3; D is unresolved. CDR1 is SQVTM, CDR2 ANQGSEA, per germline. Trimming cost V 6 bases and J 0 bases, with 9 bases left between them. This CDR3 has 13 amino acids. CDR3 residues: CSVTWSSGNTIYF. CDR3 bases: TGCAGCGTCACATGGAGCTCTGGAAACACCATATATTTT.

The chain carries TRBV28 and TRBJ2-3; D ambiguous. The V gene lost 4 bases and the J gene lost 9 bases, with 5 bases spanning the gap. The CDR3 is made up of 10 amino acids. Germline CDR1 MDHEN, CDR2 SYDVKM. CDR3: CASSSRTQYF. The CDR3 DNA reads TGTGCCAGCAGTTCTAGGACGCAGTATTTT.

In its sample, this clone was seen a few times. The J gene is TRBJ2-3, the V gene TRBV18, with D possibly TRBD2 on 5 matching bases. Germline V gives CDR1 KGHSH, CDR2 LQKENI. Trimming removed 3 bases from V and 0 bases from J, with 16 bases in between. This CDR3 has 17 residues. DNA for the CDR3: TGTGCCAGCTCACCGGTTCCTAGCCGACCCAGCACAGATACGCAGTATTTT. This gives the protein CASSPVPSRPSTDTQYF.

The chain recombines TRBV15 with TRBJ2-1; D is perhaps TRBD2 (5 bases). Trimming stripped 2 bases from V and 6 bases from J, with 14 bases between. Per the germline V gene, CDR1 is LNHNV and CDR2 is YYDKDF (reference sequence). This CDR3 contains 15 residues. The CDR3 sequence is CATSRSAGSGNEQFF. CDR3 bases: TGTGCCACCAGCAGAAGTGCGGGCTCAGGCAATGAGCAGTTCTTC.

This chain joins TRBV29-1 and TRBJ2-3; D ambiguous. The CDR3 is 11 residues long. The V gene's germline CDR1 is SQVTM and CDR2 ANQGSEA. Trimming left V 0 bases short and J 5 bases short, with 3 bases between. In nucleotides, the CDR3 is TGCAGCGTTGAAGACAGAGATACGCAGTATTTT. The encoded protein is CSVEDRDTQYF.